The entry below describes one T cell receptor beta chain. Its antigen remains unidentified. Base qualities are not recorded, but no much larger clone differs from it by a single base. Trimming costs V 0 bases and J 5 bases, and their ends lie 7 bases apart. From the cysteine through the phenylalanine, the CDR3 covers 13 amino acids. The kept DNA is CDR3 alone, 39 bases in frame from the first base. In the germline V gene, CDR1 corresponds to SGHDN and CDR2 to FVKESK. The library was generated by the immunoSEQ multiplex PCR assay. TCR beta CDR3 sequencing was performed on DNA from the cultured, isolated CD4+ T cells. The paper's data handling went like this. Non-productive TCR sequences were discarded, and reads were trimmed to the CDR3 region, with only CDR3s of 7 or more amino acids retained. Antigen-specific clonotypes were identified with the MANAFEST web app by comparing expansion in peptide wells against reference cultures. Positive clones required FDR<0.05 expansion versus reference and all other wells, odds ratio above 5, and frequency above 0.1% in two replicate wells. A clonotype was defined as cross-reactive if the clonotype was significantly expanded both in SARS-CoV-2 spike wells and in at least one common cold coronavirus spike condition. CDR3 similarity was assessed by Levenshtein distance using the stringdist R package, and unrooted trees were constructed with ape in R 3.6.1. In its TCRdb copy, this immuneACCESS table keeps in-frame sequences only and misses some clones. Where compared with another copy, unresolved V genes explain less than half of these, and the others have no known cause. V and J calls and clone size follow that table, whereas D and trimming were derived from the DNA. The sample includes just under 60,000 clones, with 78% observed a single time. 2% of the sample is held by the ten biggest clonotypes.

This specimen belongs to a study of vaccination effects on CD4 cells after COVID-19 (dated by TCRdb to 2021 to 2024). Broadly, across the study: Across the study, the median time from the second dose to post-vaccine sampling was 72 days (range 14 to 241). Cultures from other donors in the study were sequenced with the Oncomine TCR Beta short-read assay on an Illumina iSeq 100. In both COVID-19 convalescent patients and infection-naive vaccine recipients, the study compared SARS-CoV-2 spike-specific CD4+ TCR repertoires from before mRNA vaccination with those from after it. The full study included some 10 COVID-19 convalescent patients and several SARS-CoV-2-naive healthy vaccine recipients.

Findings and caveats that apply to the study as a whole: At late post-vaccination timepoints, both infection-induced and vaccine-induced clones showed marked clonal contraction, consistent with waning T cell responses. Among healthy vaccine recipients, nearly all vaccine-induced clones were SARS-CoV-2 mono-reactive, and only 1 of 255 was cross-reactive with common cold coronaviruses. Only a small number of convalescent patients were included, and no early post-infection timepoints were available, which limited the study.

In the ViraFEST assay, PBMC were stimulated with viral peptide pools, and TCR sequencing was then used to find antigen-specific CD4+ T cell clonotypes based on their expansion. After 10 days of culture, CD4+ T cells were isolated with the EasySep CD4+ T cell isolation kit. Two doses of either the BNT162b2 or the mRNA-1273 mRNA SARS-CoV-2 vaccine were administered to participants. The absence of prior SARS-CoV-2 infection in healthy vaccine recipients was confirmed by negative nucleocapsid antibodies before and after vaccination. About 1.8 million PBMC per well were cultured with 10 ug/ml peptides in IMDM containing 5% human AB serum, roughly 9.5 IU/ml IL-2 and gentamicin. On days 3 and 7, half of the culture medium was replaced with fresh IL-2-containing medium. Unless noted otherwise, every peptide stimulation condition was cultured in triplicate wells. PBMC were separated from whole blood using Ficoll-Paque Plus gradient centrifugation and were then either cryopreserved at -140C or used fresh. Overlapping peptide pools spanned the spike proteins of SARS-CoV-2 and the common cold coronaviruses HCoV-NL63, HCoV-OC43 and HCoV-229E. The QIAamp micro DNA kit was used to extract genomic DNA from the cultured CD4+ T cells.

Sequenced here: CD4+ T cells from PBMCs cultured with HCoV-OC43 spike peptides, sampled after COVID-19 vaccination. Sample cell subset or site, as interpreted from the label and publication: HCoV-OC43 spike overlapping peptide pool stimulation. This clonotype was obtained from a human donor who received a COVID-19 vaccine. The sequence is built from TRBV14 and TRBJ2-5; there is no confident call for the D gene. The CDR3 amino acid sequence is: CASSQDGYETQYF. The sequenced DNA is TGTGCCAGCAGCCAAGACGGATATGAGACCCAGTACTTC. The full variable domain, with segments outside the CDR3 supplied by the reference TRBV14 and TRBJ2-5 proteins, appears as EAGVTQFPSHSVIEKGQTVTLRCDPISGHDNLYWYRRVMGKEIKFLLHFVKESKQDESGMPNNRFLAERTGGTYSTLKVQPAELEDSGVYFCASSQDGYETQYFGPGTRLLVL.